This TCR beta chain stems from a study of naive and memory T cell subsets. This clonotype was counted between two and nine times. Its target is unknown. Cells stained for CD3, CD4, CD8, CD45RA, CD27 and viability were sorted into four CD45RA/CD27 subsets. Two oligonucleotides, mixed equimolar, formed the beta constant-region primer covering TRBC1 and TRBC2. The ligated cDNA underwent four PCR rounds using SP2 and nested alpha and beta constant-region primers. TCRdb reprocessed the UMI-ligation and nested PCR reads via MiXCR and lists one record per CDR3 protein. The sample has approximately 2,500 distinct CDR3 sequences; about 5.2% are singletons. Study-level findings and limits: In CD4 and CD8 cells, diversity dropped from naive through EMRA. In naive cells, over 85% of TCR sequences were seen only once. No ground truth validated the naive and memory repertoire findings.

CDR3 length equals 17 residues. CDR1 is SGHAT and CDR2 is FQNNGV in the germline V gene. V lost 5 bases and J 4 bases, leaving 21 bases between the germline ends. Source material: CD4+ TEMRA cells from blood. The subset is: effector memory re-expressing CD45RA, CD45RA+ CD27-. The clonotype comes from a human donor in good health. J is TRBJ2-1 and V is TRBV11-2; D is perhaps TRBD1 (7 bases). The CDR3 sequence is CASSPPWGDSYYNEQFF. The CDR3 nucleotides are TGTGCCAGCAGCCCCCCCTGGGGGGACAGTTATTACAATGAGCAGTTCTTC.